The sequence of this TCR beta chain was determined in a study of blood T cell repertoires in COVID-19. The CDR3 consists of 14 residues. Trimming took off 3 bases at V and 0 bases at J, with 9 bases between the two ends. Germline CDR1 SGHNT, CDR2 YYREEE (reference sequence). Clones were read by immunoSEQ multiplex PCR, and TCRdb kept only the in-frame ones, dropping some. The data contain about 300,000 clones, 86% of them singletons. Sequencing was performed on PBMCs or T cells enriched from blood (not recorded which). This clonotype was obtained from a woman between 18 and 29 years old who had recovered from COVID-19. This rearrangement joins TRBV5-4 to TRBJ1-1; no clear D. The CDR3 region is CASSCTELNTEAFF. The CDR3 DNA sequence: TGTGCCAGCAGCTGCACAGAATTGAACACTGAAGCTTTCTTT.